The rows below give T cell receptor beta chains drawn from one sample of a study of blood T cell repertoires in COVID-19. Some clones are missing from TCRdb's copy, which holds only in-frame ones; the method was immunoSEQ multiplex PCR. Of tens of thousands of clones listed, 70% to 90% are singletons. Specimen: peripheral blood. The source of these receptors is a man aged 45 to 65 with active COVID-19. The CDR3 runs from the conserved cysteine through the conserved F or W. D genes are given only for firm matches. Part of the rows lack a size; the others show once, few, many or a class for expanded clones.

d_call: -; j_call: TRBJ2-2; clone_size: -; v_call: TRBV7-6; cdr3_aa: CASSDAGQATGELFF; cdr3_nt: TGTGCCAGCAGCGATGCAGGGCAGGCGACCGGGGAGCTGTTTTTT
d_call: -; j_call: TRBJ1-1; clone_size: -; v_call: TRBV7-9; cdr3_aa: CASSPGQVGTEAFF; cdr3_nt: TGTGCCAGCAGCCCAGGACAAGTGGGAACTGAAGCTTTCTTT
d_call: -; j_call: TRBJ2-5; clone_size: -; v_call: TRBV6-2/TRBV6-3; cdr3_aa: CASSYSEREAGISQRTQYF; cdr3_nt: TGTGCCAGCAGTTACTCGGAGCGTGAAGCGGGTATAAGCCAAAGGACCCAGTACTTC
d_call: TRBD1; j_call: TRBJ1-5; clone_size: -; v_call: TRBV6-5; cdr3_aa: CASSHGQANQPQHF; cdr3_nt: TGTGCCAGCAGTCACGGACAGGCCAATCAGCCCCAGCATTTT
d_call: -; j_call: TRBJ1-3; clone_size: -; v_call: TRBV18; cdr3_aa: CASSPGLSNTIYF; cdr3_nt: TGTGCCAGCTCACCTGGCTTATCAAACACCATATATTTT
d_call: TRBD1; j_call: TRBJ2-2; clone_size: -; v_call: TRBV5-6; cdr3_aa: CASGQDRPTGELFF; cdr3_nt: TGTGCCAGCGGACAGGACAGGCCAACCGGGGAGCTGTTTTTT
d_call: TRBD2; j_call: TRBJ2-5; clone_size: -; v_call: TRBV11-2; cdr3_aa: CASRKREGRGETQYF; cdr3_nt: TGTGCCAGCCGTAAGCGGGAGGGCCGGGGGGAGACCCAGTACTTC
d_call: TRBD2; j_call: TRBJ2-1; clone_size: -; v_call: TRBV5-6; cdr3_aa: CASSLGGLAVYNEQFF; cdr3_nt: TGTGCCAGCAGCTTGGGGGGACTAGCGGTCTACAATGAGCAGTTCTTC
d_call: -; j_call: TRBJ2-3; clone_size: -; v_call: TRBV5-1; cdr3_aa: CASSLGRSTDTQYF; cdr3_nt: TGCGCCAGCAGCTTGGGGAGGTCAACAGATACGCAGTATTTT
d_call: -; j_call: TRBJ1-3; clone_size: -; v_call: TRBV9; cdr3_aa: CASSVGGTGNTIYF; cdr3_nt: TGTGCCAGCAGCGTAGGAGGGACTGGAAACACCATATATTTT
d_call: TRBD1; j_call: TRBJ1-2; clone_size: -; v_call: TRBV5-6; cdr3_aa: CASRRRQGATGYTF; cdr3_nt: TGTGCCAGCAGGAGGAGACAGGGGGCCACCGGCTACACCTTC
d_call: TRBD1; j_call: TRBJ2-3; clone_size: -; v_call: TRBV29-1; cdr3_aa: CSVESRGRTQYF; cdr3_nt: TGCAGCGTTGAAAGCAGGGGGAGAACGCAGTATTTT
d_call: TRBD1; j_call: TRBJ1-5; clone_size: -; v_call: TRBV30; cdr3_aa: CAWSGQGSQPQHF; cdr3_nt: TGTGCCTGGAGTGGACAGGGGTCACAGCCCCAGCATTTT
d_call: -; j_call: TRBJ2-2; clone_size: -; v_call: TRBV7-9; cdr3_aa: CASSLARGFNTGELFF; cdr3_nt: TGTGCCAGCAGCTTAGCCCGCGGGTTCAACACCGGGGAGCTGTTTTTT
d_call: -; j_call: TRBJ1-5; clone_size: -; v_call: TRBV9; cdr3_aa: CASSRGLDNQPQHF; cdr3_nt: TGTGCCAGCAGCAGGGGCTTAGACAATCAGCCCCAGCATTTT
d_call: -; j_call: TRBJ2-3; clone_size: once; v_call: TRBV27; cdr3_aa: CASTPHGRGSTDTQYF; cdr3_nt: TGTGCCAGCACTCCCCACGGGCGGGGAAGCACAGATACGCAGTATTTT
d_call: TRBD2; j_call: TRBJ2-1; clone_size: -; v_call: TRBV7-9; cdr3_aa: CASSRSGEYSEQFF; cdr3_nt: TGTGCCAGCAGCCGGAGCGGGGAGTACAGTGAGCAGTTCTTC
d_call: TRBD1; j_call: TRBJ1-2; clone_size: -; v_call: TRBV2; cdr3_aa: CASSGNRGDYGYTF; cdr3_nt: TGTGCCAGCAGTGGAAACAGGGGCGACTATGGCTACACCTTC
d_call: TRBD1; j_call: TRBJ1-1; clone_size: once; v_call: TRBV19; cdr3_aa: CASIRQGRKNTEAFF; cdr3_nt: TGTGCCAGTATTCGACAGGGGAGGAAGAACACTGAAGCTTTCTTT
d_call: TRBD2; j_call: TRBJ2-1; clone_size: -; v_call: TRBV2; cdr3_aa: CASRETSGGYNEQFF; cdr3_nt: TGTGCCAGCAGAGAGACTAGCGGGGGCTACAATGAGCAGTTCTTC
d_call: TRBD1; j_call: TRBJ1-5; clone_size: once; v_call: TRBV10-3; cdr3_aa: CAISGQGRNQPQHF; cdr3_nt: TGTGCCATCAGTGGACAGGGAAGGAATCAGCCCCAGCATTTT
d_call: TRBD1; j_call: TRBJ1-1; clone_size: -; v_call: TRBV11-2; cdr3_aa: CASSPWGTGIGEAFF; cdr3_nt: TGTGCCAGCAGCCCTTGGGGGACAGGGATTGGGGAAGCTTTCTTT
d_call: -; j_call: TRBJ2-7; clone_size: few; v_call: TRBV10-3; cdr3_aa: CAISESARFSEQYF; cdr3_nt: TGTGCCATCAGTGAGTCCGCCAGGTTTTCCGAGCAGTACTTC
d_call: -; j_call: TRBJ1-2; clone_size: -; v_call: TRBV11-2; cdr3_aa: CASSHWGGDEGYTF; cdr3_nt: TGTGCCAGCAGCCATTGGGGAGGGGATGAGGGCTACACCTTC
d_call: -; j_call: TRBJ1-5; clone_size: -; v_call: TRBV21-1; cdr3_aa: CASRKGEDRGISNQPQHF; cdr3_nt: TGTGCCAGCAGGAAGGGGGAAGACAGGGGTATAAGCAATCAGCCCCAGCATTTT
d_call: TRBD1; j_call: TRBJ1-2; clone_size: -; v_call: TRBV7-2; cdr3_aa: CASSFSRQGGYTF; cdr3_nt: TGTGCCAGCAGCTTTAGCCGACAGGGTGGCTACACCTTC